This T cell receptor beta chain was sequenced in a study of cytomegalovirus exposure and HLA in healthy donors. The germline V gene has CDR1 SGHTA and CDR2 FQGTGA. V shed 5 bases and J 3 bases; nucleotides not matched to a gene: 9. This CDR3 is 16 amino acids long. Amplification used 60 Vbeta primers and 13 Jbeta primers. Generated by immunoSEQ multiplex PCR, the TCRdb table keeps only in-frame clones and is missing some. This repertoire shows some 85,000 clones, approximately 88% found once; its top ten account for approximately 2.1%. The sample was PBMCs. This chain connects TRBV7-3 to TRBJ2-7; TRBD2 matches at 11 bases. The sequence was collected from a man between 18 and 29 years old in good health and CMV-seronegative. CDR3 protein: CASSPKGGTSGYEQYF. The CDR3 DNA sequence: TGTGCCAGCAGCCCTAAGGGGGGGACTAGCGGCTACGAGCAGTACTTC.